This record covers a single TCR beta chain. Its antigen is undetermined. This sample was taken from a study of T cells in localized non-small cell lung cancer. Study-level results: Adjacent lung exhibited a median of 57 among the 100 most abundant tumor clones. Only one tumor region was sequenced, so heterogeneity remains possible.

Sequencing used immunoSEQ multiplex PCR; TCRdb keeps in-frame clones, though not all of them. The repertoire includes 350 to 550 clones, roughly 20% of them detected once, and approximately 22% sits in the top ten. This CDR3 is 16 amino acids long. CDR1 SGDLS and CDR2 YYNGEE come from the germline V gene. Trimming stripped 5 bases from V and 2 bases from J, with 20 bases between. This clonotype was sampled from a female donor older than 55 with stage II squamous cell lung carcinoma. The chain links TRBV9 to TRBJ2-7; D is unclear. The sequencing here drew on normal lung tissue next to the tumor, taken before any cancer treatment. CDR3 sequence reads: CASSELVSGYTYEQYF. The CDR3 DNA is TGTGCCAGCAGTGAATTGGTTTCAGGTTATACCTACGAGCAGTACTTC.